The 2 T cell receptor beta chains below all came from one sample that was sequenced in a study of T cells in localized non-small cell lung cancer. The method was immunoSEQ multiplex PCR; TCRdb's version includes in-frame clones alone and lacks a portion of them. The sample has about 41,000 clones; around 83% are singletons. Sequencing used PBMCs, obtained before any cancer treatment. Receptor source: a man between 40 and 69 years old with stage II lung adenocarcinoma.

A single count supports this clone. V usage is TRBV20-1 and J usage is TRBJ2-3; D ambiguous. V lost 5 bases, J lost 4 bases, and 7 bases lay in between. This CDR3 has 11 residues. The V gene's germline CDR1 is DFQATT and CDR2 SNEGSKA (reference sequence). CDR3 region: CSAGEADTQYF. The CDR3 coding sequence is TGCAGTGCTGGGGAAGCAGATACGCAGTATTTT.

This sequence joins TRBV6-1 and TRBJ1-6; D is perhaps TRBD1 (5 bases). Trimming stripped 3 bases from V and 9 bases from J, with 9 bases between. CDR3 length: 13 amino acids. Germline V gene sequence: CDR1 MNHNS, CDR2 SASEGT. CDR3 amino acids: CASSDRVLSPLHF. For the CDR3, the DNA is TGTGCCAGCAGTGACAGGGTACTTTCACCCCTCCACTTT.